This TCR beta chain was documented in a study of T cell repertoires in cytomegalovirus infection. To note about this clonotype: Its specificity is not known.

Via MiXCR, TCRdb re-called the reads, giving one row per CDR3 protein. Of around 540,000 distinct CDR3 sequences listed, around 35% are singletons. This TCR was recovered from a human donor in good health (CMV status not recorded). Some clones in this sample may be carry-over from other donors' samples. The sequencing used cultured PBMCs, collected from culture after CMV antigen stimulation.

The CDR3 DNA reads TGCAGCGCGACAGCGAGCTCCTACAATGAGCAGTTCTTC. Protein product: CSATASSYNEQFF. The gene calls are TRBV29-1 and TRBJ2-1, with D tentatively TRBD1 (5 bases). The CDR3 spans 13 residues. V lost 7 bases and J 0 bases, leaving 10 bases between the germline ends. Germline V gene data show CDR1 as SQVTM and CDR2 as ANQGSEA.